This TCR beta chain was documented in a study of Ad26.COV2.S vaccination and SARS-CoV-2 variants. Stated treatment: 19 received Ad26.COV2.S at low or high dose, single or two shots; about 5 received placebo; per-sample allocation not given. Sample collection was performed on day 63 after the first vaccine or placebo injection. Germline V gene lookup returns CDR1 ENHRY and CDR2 SYGVKD. Germline trimming cut 5 bases from V and 0 bases from J; bases unmatched to any gene: 0. This CDR3 is built from 15 residues. Measured with immunoSEQ multiplex PCR; TCRdb has only the in-frame clones, and not every one. Counted here are roughly 390,000 clones, 80% to 90% occurring once; the ten biggest clones make up 3.5%.

The specimen was peripheral blood, collected in a trial of Ad26.COV2.S vaccine versus placebo. This sequence was found in a person between 18 and 60 years old who received the Ad26.COV2.S COVID-19 vaccine or a placebo. This chain uses TRBV10-3 with TRBJ1-6; 8 bases agree with TRBD1. The CDR3 region has the DNA TGTGCCATCAGTCAGGGGGCCTCCTATAATTCACCCCTCCACTTT. Its translation is CAISQGASYNSPLHF.